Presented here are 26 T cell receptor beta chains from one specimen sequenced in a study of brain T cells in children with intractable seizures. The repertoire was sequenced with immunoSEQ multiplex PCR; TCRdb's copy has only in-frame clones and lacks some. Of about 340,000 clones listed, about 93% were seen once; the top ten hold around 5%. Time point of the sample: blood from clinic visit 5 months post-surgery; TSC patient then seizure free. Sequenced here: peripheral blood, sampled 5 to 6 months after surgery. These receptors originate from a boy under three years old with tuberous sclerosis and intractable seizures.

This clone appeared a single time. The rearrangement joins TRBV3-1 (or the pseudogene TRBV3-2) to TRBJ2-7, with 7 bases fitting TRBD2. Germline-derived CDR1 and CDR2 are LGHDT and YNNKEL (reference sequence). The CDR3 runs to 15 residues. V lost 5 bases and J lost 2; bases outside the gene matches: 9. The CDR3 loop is CASSSLAGTAYEQYF. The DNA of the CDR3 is TGTGCCAGCAGCTCCTTAGCGGGCACCGCCTACGAGCAGTACTTC.

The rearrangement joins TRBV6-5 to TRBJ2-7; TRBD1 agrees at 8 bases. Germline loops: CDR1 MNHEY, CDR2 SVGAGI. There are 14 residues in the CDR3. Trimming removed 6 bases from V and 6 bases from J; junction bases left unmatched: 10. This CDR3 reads CASSQGQVPGEQYF. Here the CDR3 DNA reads TGTGCCAGCAGCCAGGGACAGGTACCGGGCGAGCAGTACTTC.

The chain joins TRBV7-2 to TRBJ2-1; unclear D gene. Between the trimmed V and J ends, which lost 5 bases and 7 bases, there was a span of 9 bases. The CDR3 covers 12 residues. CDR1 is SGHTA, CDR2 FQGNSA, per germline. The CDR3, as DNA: TGTGCCAGCAGCCCGAGGACGAATGAGCAGTTCTTC. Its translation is CASSPRTNEQFF.

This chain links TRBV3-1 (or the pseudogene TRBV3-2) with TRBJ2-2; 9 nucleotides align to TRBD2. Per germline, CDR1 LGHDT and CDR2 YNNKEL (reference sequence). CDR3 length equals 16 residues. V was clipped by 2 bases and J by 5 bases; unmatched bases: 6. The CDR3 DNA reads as TGTGCCAGCAGCCAATTAGCGGGGGTACTTACCGGGGAGCTGTTTTTT. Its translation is CASSQLAGVLTGELFF.

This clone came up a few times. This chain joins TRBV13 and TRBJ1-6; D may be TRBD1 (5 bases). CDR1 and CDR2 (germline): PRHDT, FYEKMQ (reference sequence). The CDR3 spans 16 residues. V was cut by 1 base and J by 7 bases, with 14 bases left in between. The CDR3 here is CASSLVHDSGNSPLHF. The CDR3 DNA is TGTGCCAGCAGCTTAGTCCACGACAGCGGCAATTCACCCCTCCACTTT.

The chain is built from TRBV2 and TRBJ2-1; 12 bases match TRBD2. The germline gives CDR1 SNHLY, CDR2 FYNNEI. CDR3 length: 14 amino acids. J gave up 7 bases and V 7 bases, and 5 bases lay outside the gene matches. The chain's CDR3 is CASTTSGSENEQFF. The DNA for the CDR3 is TGTGCCAGCACGACTAGCGGGAGCGAAAATGAGCAGTTCTTC.

CDR3 protein: CSASAGSKGYTF. CDR3 bases: TGCAGTGCCAGTGCCGGGTCTAAAGGCTACACCTTC. V gene TRBV20-1 combines with J gene TRBJ1-2, with no clear D. CDR1 DFQATT and CDR2 SNEGSKA come from the germline V gene (reference sequence). Trimming left V 6 bases short and J 8 bases short, with 16 bases between. This CDR3 region has 12 residues.

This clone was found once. The CDR3 DNA sequence: TGTGCCAGCAGCTTAGGGGCCCAGGGCCCTTTCCCCTACGAGCAGTACTTC. Translating gives CASSLGAQGPFPYEQYF. This rearrangement joins TRBV7-6 to TRBJ2-7, with D possibly matching TRBD1 (5 bases). CDR3 length equals 17 residues. Per germline, CDR1 SGHVS and CDR2 FNYEAQ. V gave up 1 base and J gave up 2 bases, with 18 bases separating them.

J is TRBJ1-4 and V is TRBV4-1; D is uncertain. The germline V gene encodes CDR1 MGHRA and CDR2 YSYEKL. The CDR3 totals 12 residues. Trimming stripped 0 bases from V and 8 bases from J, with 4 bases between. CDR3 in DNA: TGCGCCAGCAGCCAAGACGGGGAAAAACTGTTTTTT. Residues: CASSQDGEKLFF.

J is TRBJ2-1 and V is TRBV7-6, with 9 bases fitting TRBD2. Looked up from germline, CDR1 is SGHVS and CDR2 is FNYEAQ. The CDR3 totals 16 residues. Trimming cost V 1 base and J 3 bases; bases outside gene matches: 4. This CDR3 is CASSLGAGGGYNEQFF. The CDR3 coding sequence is TGTGCCAGCAGCTTAGGGGCGGGAGGGGGCTACAATGAGCAGTTCTTC.

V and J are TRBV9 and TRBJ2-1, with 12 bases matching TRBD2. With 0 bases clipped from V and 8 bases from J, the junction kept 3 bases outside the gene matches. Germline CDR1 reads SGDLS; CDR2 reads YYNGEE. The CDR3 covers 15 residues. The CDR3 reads CASSVASGRADEQFF. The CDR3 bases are TGTGCCAGCAGCGTAGCTAGCGGGAGGGCGGATGAGCAGTTCTTC. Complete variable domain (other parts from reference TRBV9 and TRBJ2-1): DSGVTQTPKHLITATGQRVTLRCSPRSGDLSVYWYQQSLDQGLQFLIQYYNGEERAKGNILERFSAQQFPDLHSELNLSSLELGDSALYFCASSVASGRADEQFFGPGTRLTVL.

CDR3 amino acids: CPISRGSYNEQFF. The CDR3, as DNA: TGTCCGATATCGAGGGGGAGCTACAATGAGCAGTTCTTC. V usage is TRBV30 and J usage is TRBJ2-1; D may be TRBD1 (6 bases). The CDR3 length is 13 residues. CDR1 is GTSNPN and CDR2 is SVGIG in the germline V gene (reference sequence).

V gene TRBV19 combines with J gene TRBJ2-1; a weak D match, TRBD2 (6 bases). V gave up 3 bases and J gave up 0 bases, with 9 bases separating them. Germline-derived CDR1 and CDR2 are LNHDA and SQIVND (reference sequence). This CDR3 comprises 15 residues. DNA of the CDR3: TGTGCCAGTAGTATGTCCGGGAGCTCCTACAATGAGCAGTTCTTC. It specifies CASSMSGSSYNEQFF.

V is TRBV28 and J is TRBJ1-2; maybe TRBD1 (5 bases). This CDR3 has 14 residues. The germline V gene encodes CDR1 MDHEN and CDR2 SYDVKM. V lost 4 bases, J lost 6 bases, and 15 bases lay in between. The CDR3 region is CASSSLGQGNGYTF. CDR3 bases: TGTGCCAGCAGTTCTCTTGGGCAGGGTAATGGCTACACCTTC.

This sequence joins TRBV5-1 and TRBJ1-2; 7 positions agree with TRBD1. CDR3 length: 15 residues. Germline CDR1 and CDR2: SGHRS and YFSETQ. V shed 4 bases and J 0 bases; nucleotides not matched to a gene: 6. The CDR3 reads CASSVRQGPNYGYTF. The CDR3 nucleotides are TGCGCCAGCAGCGTTCGACAGGGACCTAACTATGGCTACACCTTC.

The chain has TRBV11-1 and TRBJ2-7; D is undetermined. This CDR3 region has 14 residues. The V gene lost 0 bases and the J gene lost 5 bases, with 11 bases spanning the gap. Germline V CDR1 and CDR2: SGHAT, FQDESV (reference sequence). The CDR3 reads CASSLAAQSDEQYF. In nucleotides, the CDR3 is TGTGCCAGCAGCTTAGCGGCGCAGAGCGACGAGCAGTACTTC.

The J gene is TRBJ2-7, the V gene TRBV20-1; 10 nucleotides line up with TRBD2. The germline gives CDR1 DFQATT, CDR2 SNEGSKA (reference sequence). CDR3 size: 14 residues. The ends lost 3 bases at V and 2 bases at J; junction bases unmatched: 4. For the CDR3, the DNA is TGCAGTGCTAGTCCCAGCGGGAGGGCCTACGAGCAGTACTTC. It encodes CSASPSGRAYEQYF.

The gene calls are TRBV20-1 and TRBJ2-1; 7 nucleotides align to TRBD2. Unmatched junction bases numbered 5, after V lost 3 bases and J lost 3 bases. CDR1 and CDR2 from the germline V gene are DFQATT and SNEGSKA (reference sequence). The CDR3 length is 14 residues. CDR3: CSASRRESYNEQFF. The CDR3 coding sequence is TGCAGTGCTAGTCGGCGGGAGAGCTACAATGAGCAGTTCTTC.

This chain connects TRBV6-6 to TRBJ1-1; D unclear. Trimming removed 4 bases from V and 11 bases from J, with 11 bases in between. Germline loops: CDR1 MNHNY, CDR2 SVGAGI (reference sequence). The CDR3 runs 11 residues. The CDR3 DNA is TGTGCCAGCAGTTTCCCTGACAAGGCTTTCTTT. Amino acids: CASSFPDKAFF.

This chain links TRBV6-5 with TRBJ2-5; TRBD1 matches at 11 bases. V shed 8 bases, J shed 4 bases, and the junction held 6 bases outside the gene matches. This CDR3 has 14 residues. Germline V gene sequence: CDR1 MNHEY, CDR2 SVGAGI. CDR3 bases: TGTGCCAGCTTGGACAGGGGGCTAGCAGAGACCCAGTACTTC. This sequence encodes CASLDRGLAETQYF.

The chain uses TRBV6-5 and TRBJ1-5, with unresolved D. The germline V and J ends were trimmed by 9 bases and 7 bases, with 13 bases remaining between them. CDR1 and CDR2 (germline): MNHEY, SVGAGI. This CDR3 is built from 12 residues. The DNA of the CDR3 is TGTGCCAGTAATTTTGGAAGGCAGCCCCAGCATTTT. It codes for CASNFGRQPQHF.

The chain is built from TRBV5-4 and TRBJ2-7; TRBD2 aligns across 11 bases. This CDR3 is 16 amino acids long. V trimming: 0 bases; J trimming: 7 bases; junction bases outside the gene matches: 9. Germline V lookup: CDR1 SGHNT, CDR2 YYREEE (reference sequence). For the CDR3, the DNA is TGTGCCAGCAGCTTGGGGGTAGCGGGAGGGTTGGGGGAGCAGTACTTC. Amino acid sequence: CASSLGVAGGLGEQYF.

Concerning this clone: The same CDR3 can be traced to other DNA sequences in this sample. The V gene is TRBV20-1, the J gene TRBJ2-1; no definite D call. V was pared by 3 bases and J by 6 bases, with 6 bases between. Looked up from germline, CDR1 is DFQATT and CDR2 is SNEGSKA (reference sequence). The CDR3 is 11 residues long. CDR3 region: CSARFVNEQFF. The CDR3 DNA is TGCAGTGCTAGGTTTGTCAATGAGCAGTTCTTC.

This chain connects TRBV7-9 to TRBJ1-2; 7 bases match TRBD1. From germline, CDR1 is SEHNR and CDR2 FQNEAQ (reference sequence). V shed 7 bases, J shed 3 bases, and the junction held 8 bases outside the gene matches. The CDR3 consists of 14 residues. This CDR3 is CASIGRDSHYGYTF. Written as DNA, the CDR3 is TGTGCCAGCATCGGCCGGGACAGCCACTATGGCTACACCTTC.

CDR3 DNA: TGTGCCAGCAGCGCCCAACAGGGGGTAACGCAGTATTTT. Amino acid sequence: CASSAQQGVTQYF. The rearrangement uses TRBV9 and TRBJ2-3, with 8 bases matching TRBD1. Trimming took 3 bases from V and 9 from J; bases not matched to a gene: 6. This CDR3 is 13 amino acids long. CDR1 is SGDLS and CDR2 is YYNGEE in the germline V gene.

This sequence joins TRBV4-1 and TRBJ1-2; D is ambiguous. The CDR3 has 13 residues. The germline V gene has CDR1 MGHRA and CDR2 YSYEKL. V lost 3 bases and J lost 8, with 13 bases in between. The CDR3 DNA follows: TGCGCCAGCAGCCAGAACTCGTGGCGAGGCTACACCTTC. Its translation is CASSQNSWRGYTF.